These 19 T cell receptor beta chains came from one sample sequenced in a study of regulatory T cells in long-lasting Graves disease. iRepertoire HTBI primers and Arm-PCR of CDR3 regions built TCR beta libraries. TCRdb re-called the multiplex PCR reads with MiXCR, one entry per CDR3 protein. The sample shows fewer than 650,000 distinct CDR3 sequences, around 16% of them seen only once. Time point given: newly diagnosed GD, antithyroid drugs for less than 3 months. RNA isolated from PBMCs was used to make the TCR library. These data are also associated with another study on T cells in Graves' hyperthyroidism and ophthalmopathy.

The sequenced sample was peripheral blood mononuclear cells (PBMCs), obtained at new diagnosis, from a patient treated with antithyroid drugs. The receptors were gathered from a young man with Graves disease.

V and J are TRBV11-2 and TRBJ2-1, with D tentatively TRBD2 (6 bases). There are 13 residues in the CDR3. The V and J ends lost 4 bases and 7 bases respectively, with 11 bases between them. CDR1 and CDR2 (germline): SGHAT, FQNNGV. The CDR3 spells CASSSGTPNEQFF. CDR3 DNA: TGTGCCAGCAGCTCCGGGACTCCTAATGAGCAGTTCTTC.

This sequence joins TRBV9 and TRBJ2-7, with a tentative D call TRBD2 (6 bases). V lost 4 bases and J 0 bases, leaving 14 bases between the germline ends. This CDR3 is 15 amino acids long. CDR1 SGDLS and CDR2 YYNGEE come from the germline V gene. The CDR3 nucleotides are TGTGCCAGCAGCAGAAACCCTAGCGCCTCCTACGAGCAGTACTTC. It specifies CASSRNPSASYEQYF.

This clonotype was seen repeatedly, ten times or more. The J gene is TRBJ2-1, the V gene TRBV7-9, with D perhaps TRBD2 (5 bases). The V end was cut by 0 bases, the J end by 0 bases, with 9 bases between. The CDR3 spans 16 residues. Per the germline V gene, CDR1 is SEHNR and CDR2 is FQNEAQ (reference sequence). CDR3 amino acids: CASSLASVSSYNEQFF. CDR3 nucleotide sequence: TGTGCCAGCAGCTTAGCTAGCGTAAGCTCCTACAATGAGCAGTTCTTC.

This clonotype was counted between two and nine times. The rearrangement links TRBV6-1 to TRBJ1-5; D unclear. V lost 6 bases to trimming and J lost 0 bases, with 9 bases between them. The CDR3 totals 14 residues. The germline V gene encodes CDR1 MNHNS and CDR2 SASEGT. The CDR3 sequence is CASRQRVSNQPQHF. CDR3 bases: TGTGCCAGCAGACAAAGGGTTAGCAATCAGCCCCAGCATTTT.

V gene TRBV20-1 combines with J gene TRBJ2-5; 7 nucleotides agree with TRBD1. The CDR3 loop spans 15 amino acids. The germline CDR1 and CDR2 sequences are DFQATT and SNEGSKA (reference sequence). Here the CDR3 DNA reads TGCAGAGTCGGGACAGATCAGAGGTGGCAAGAGACCCAGTACTTC. This sequence encodes CRVGTDQRWQETQYF.

This clonotype showed up just a few times. The rearrangement uses TRBV19 and TRBJ2-1; TRBD2 matches at 8 bases. The CDR3 spans 16 residues. The trim removed 1 base at V and 2 bases at J, leaving 4 bases unmatched. Germline V gene data show CDR1 as LNHDA and CDR2 as SQIVND (reference sequence). CDR3 loop: CASSIGAGATYNEQFF. CDR3 DNA: TGTGCCAGTAGTATAGGAGCGGGAGCTACCTACAATGAGCAGTTCTTC.

Many counts were recorded for this clonotype. The chain recombines TRBV19 with TRBJ1-1; a possible D gene is TRBD1 (5 bases). The CDR3 sequence is 15 residues long. CDR1 is LNHDA and CDR2 is SQIVND in the germline V gene (reference sequence). V gave up 4 bases and J gave up 2 bases, with 14 bases separating them. CDR3 sequence: CASSTLLRGNTEAFF. DNA for the CDR3: TGTGCCAGTAGTACCCTGTTGAGGGGTAACACTGAAGCTTTCTTT.

This clonotype appeared a few times. The chain carries TRBV9 and TRBJ2-3; D is unresolved. Trimming cost V 3 bases and J 4 bases, with 9 bases left between them. This CDR3 has 13 amino acids. CDR1 and CDR2 from the germline V gene are SGDLS and YYNGEE. The CDR3 reads CASSGSPADTQYF. CDR3 in DNA: TGTGCCAGCAGCGGGTCTCCCGCAGATACGCAGTATTTT.

This clonotype was detected ten times or more. The chain couples TRBV27 to TRBJ2-1; 10 bases line up with TRBD2. The germline V gene has CDR1 MNHEY and CDR2 SMNVEV (reference sequence). The CDR3 is 16 amino acids. The trim removed 4 bases at V and 7 bases at J, leaving 10 bases unmatched. This chain's CDR3 is CASSSSGAGGSNEQFF. CDR3 in DNA: TGTGCCAGCAGTTCCTCAGGAGCGGGAGGGTCGAATGAGCAGTTCTTC.

This clonotype appeared many times. The chain is built from TRBV28 and TRBJ2-4; a weak D match, TRBD2 (6 bases). CDR3 length: 14 residues. The ends were cut back, 1 base at V and 5 bases at J, with 9 bases in the middle. Germline lookup yields CDR1 MDHEN and CDR2 SYDVKM. Here the CDR3 DNA reads TGTGCCAGCAGTTTATATCGCGGGGAAAACATTCAGTACTTC. Encoded protein: CASSLYRGENIQYF.

This clonotype was found many times. This chain uses TRBV18 with TRBJ2-1; no firm D call. This CDR3 has 12 amino acids. Trimming shortened V by 6 bases and J by 9 bases, and 12 bases separated the two germline ends. From germline, CDR1 is KGHSH and CDR2 LQKENI. The chain's CDR3 is CASSLPRGEQFF. The CDR3 nucleotides read TGTGCCAGCTCCCTCCCGAGAGGTGAGCAGTTCTTC. The full variable domain, rest sourced from reference TRBV18 and TRBJ2-1, is NAGVMQNPRHLVRRRGQEARLRCSPMKGHSHVYWYRQLPEEGLKFMVYLQKENIIDESGMPKERFSAEFPKEGPSILRIQQVVRGDSAAYFCASSLPRGEQFFGPGTRLTVL.

J is TRBJ2-5 and V is TRBV20-1; D is possibly TRBD2 (6 bases). Germline-derived CDR1 and CDR2 are DFQATT and SNEGSKA (reference sequence). V dropped 6 bases and J dropped 4 bases, with 15 bases sitting between them. This CDR3 is built from 13 residues. The CDR3 DNA follows: TGCAGTGCACCGGGACTCCGGAGAGAGACCCAGTACTTC. It specifies CSAPGLRRETQYF.

A few counts support this clonotype. This rearrangement joins TRBV29-1 to TRBJ1-2, with D hard to call. Looked up from germline, CDR1 is SQVTM and CDR2 is ANQGSEA. Trimming stripped 7 bases from V and 1 base from J, with 7 bases between. This CDR3 has 11 amino acids. The CDR3 loop reads CSAEDNYGYTF. The DNA of the CDR3 is TGCAGCGCCGAGGATAACTATGGCTACACCTTC. The whole variable domain, filled in from reference TRBV29-1 and TRBJ1-2, reads SAVISQKPSRDICQRGTSLTIQCQVDSQVTMMFWYRQQPGQSLTLIATANQGSEATYESGFVIDKFPISRPNLTFSTLTVSNMSPEDSSIYLCSAEDNYGYTFGSGTRLTVV.

This clonotype was observed once. The chain has TRBV6-1 and TRBJ2-1; either TRBD1 or TRBD2 may fit D (6 bases each). The V end was cut by 10 bases, the J end by 0 bases, with 19 bases between. The CDR3 runs 16 residues. Germline V CDR1 and CDR2: MNHNS, SASEGT. The CDR3 is CATHDLGGSSYNEQFF. CDR3 sequence (DNA): TGTGCCACACATGACCTAGGGGGGAGCTCCTACAATGAGCAGTTCTTC.

This clonotype was seen a few times. The chain has TRBV5-1 and TRBJ2-6; the D gene is possibly TRBD1 (5 bases). The germline CDR1 and CDR2 sequences are SGHRS and YFSETQ. This CDR3 has 18 amino acids. The V end was cut by 0 bases, the J end by 2 bases, with 15 bases between. The CDR3 loop reads CASSLVPRTSPGANVLTF. The CDR3 region has the DNA TGCGCCAGCAGCTTGGTGCCCCGGACATCCCCTGGGGCCAACGTCCTGACTTTC.

This clonotype appeared many times. This chain joins TRBV27 and TRBJ2-7; 8 nucleotides agree with TRBD2. V trimming: 3 bases; J trimming: 4 bases; junction bases outside the gene matches: 5. The length of the CDR3 is 14 residues. Germline CDR1 MNHEY, CDR2 SMNVEV (reference sequence). Here the CDR3 reads CASSLISGVYEQYF. DNA for the CDR3: TGTGCCAGCAGTTTGATTAGCGGGGTATACGAGCAGTACTTC.

The chain joins TRBV9 to TRBJ1-6, with D possibly TRBD1 on 6 matching bases. Germline loops: CDR1 SGDLS, CDR2 YYNGEE. The CDR3 is 12 residues long. V was shortened by 2 bases and J by 14 bases, with 11 bases between the two germline ends. CDR3 sequence (DNA): TGTGCCAGCAGCGTCCAGGACAGTGCCCTCCACTTT. Translated, it gives CASSVQDSALHF.

J is TRBJ2-3 and V is TRBV5-4, with 10 bases fitting TRBD1. The CDR3 runs to 17 residues. The J segment lost 6 bases and the V segment lost 2 bases, leaving 12 bases of the junction unmatched. The germline V gene has CDR1 SGHNT and CDR2 YYREEE (reference sequence). The CDR3 DNA reads as TGTGCCAGCAGCTTATTCACCGGGACAGGGGCTCCGGATACGCAGTATTTT. The encoded protein is CASSLFTGTGAPDTQYF.

This clonotype was seen more than once but under ten times. The chain combines TRBV20-1 with TRBJ1-5; D not resolved. The V end lost 3 bases, the J end lost 0 bases, and 9 bases lay between the germline ends. The CDR3 is made up of 14 amino acids. Germline assignment: CDR1 DFQATT and CDR2 SNEGSKA (reference sequence). The CDR3, as DNA: TGCAGTGCTAGGGAGTCATATAGCAATCAGCCCCAGCATTTT. Translated, it gives CSARESYSNQPQHF.